This record concerns one TCR beta chain sequence. What it binds is unknown. The CDR3 end is not reached by the read, which stops 3 residues before it; the germline J gene fills it in. This entry is derived from a study of TET2 disruption in CD19-targeted CAR T cells. The CDR3 spans 14 residues. V was trimmed by 1 base and J by 5 bases, leaving 9 bases between them. Germline V lookup: CDR1 SGHVS, CDR2 FQNEAQ. TCRdb keeps only in-frame clones here, not all; method: immunoSEQ multiplex PCR. The listing records under 30,000 clones. Specified treatment: autologous CTL019 cells: CD19 CAR with 4-1BB and CD3 zeta domains. TCR zeta and 4-1BB domains were built into the CD19 CAR. The starting T cells for CTL019 came from a peripheral blood leukapheresis.

This sequence joins TRBV7-8 and TRBJ2-1; maybe TRBD2 (5 bases). The sequenced sample was CD8- CAR+ T cells sorted from cultured blood T cells, obtained for CD19 CAR T cell therapy. Subset given: CD8-negative CAR-positive T cells from the infusion product. This TCR was sampled from a man between 65 and 79 years old with chronic lymphocytic leukemia. Partial CDR3 DNA: TGTGCCAGCAGCTTAGGGGTGACTAACAATGAG. Its protein is CASSLGVTNNE. The full-length CDR3 reads as CASSLGVTNNEQFF.